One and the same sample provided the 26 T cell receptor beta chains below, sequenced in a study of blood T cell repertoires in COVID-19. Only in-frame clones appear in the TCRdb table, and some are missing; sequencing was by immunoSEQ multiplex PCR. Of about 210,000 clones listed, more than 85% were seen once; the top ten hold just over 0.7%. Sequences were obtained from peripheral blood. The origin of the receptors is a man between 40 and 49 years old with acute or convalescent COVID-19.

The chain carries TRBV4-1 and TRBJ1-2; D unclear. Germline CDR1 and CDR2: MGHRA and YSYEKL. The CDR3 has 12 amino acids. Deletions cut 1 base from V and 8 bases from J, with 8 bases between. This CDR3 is CASSQAEEGYTF. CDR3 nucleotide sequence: TGCGCCAGCAGCCAAGCGGAGGAGGGCTACACCTTC.

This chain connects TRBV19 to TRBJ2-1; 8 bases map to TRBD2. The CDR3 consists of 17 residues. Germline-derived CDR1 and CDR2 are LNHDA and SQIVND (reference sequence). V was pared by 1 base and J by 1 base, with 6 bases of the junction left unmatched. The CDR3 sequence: CASSIGSGGGSYNEQFF. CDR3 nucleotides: TGTGCCAGTAGTATAGGGAGCGGGGGCGGGTCCTACAATGAGCAGTTCTTC.

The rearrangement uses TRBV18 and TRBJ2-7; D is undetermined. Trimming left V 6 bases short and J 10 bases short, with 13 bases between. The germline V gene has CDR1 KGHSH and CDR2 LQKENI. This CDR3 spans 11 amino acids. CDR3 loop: CASSPSVQQYF. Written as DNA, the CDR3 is TGTGCCAGCTCGCCTAGTGTACAACAGTACTTC.

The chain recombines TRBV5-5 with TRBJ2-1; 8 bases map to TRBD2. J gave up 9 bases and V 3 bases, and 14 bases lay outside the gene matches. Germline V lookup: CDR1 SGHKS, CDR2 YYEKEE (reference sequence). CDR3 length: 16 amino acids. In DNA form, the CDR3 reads TGTGCCAGCAGCTCAGGCCTCGGACGGGGGGGATCTGAGCAGTTCTTC. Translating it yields CASSSGLGRGGSEQFF.

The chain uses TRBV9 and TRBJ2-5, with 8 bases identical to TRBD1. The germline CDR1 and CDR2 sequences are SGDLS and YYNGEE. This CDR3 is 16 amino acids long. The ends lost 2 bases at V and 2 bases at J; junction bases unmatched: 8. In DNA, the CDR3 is TGTGCCAGCAGCGTGCACCCCAACAGGGGGCAAGAGACCCAGTACTTC. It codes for CASSVHPNRGQETQYF.

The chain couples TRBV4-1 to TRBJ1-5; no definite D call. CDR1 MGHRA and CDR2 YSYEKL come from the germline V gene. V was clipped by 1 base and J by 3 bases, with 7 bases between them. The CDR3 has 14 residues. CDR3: CASSQAQSNQPQHF. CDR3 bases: TGCGCCAGCAGCCAAGCGCAGTCCAATCAGCCCCAGCATTTT.

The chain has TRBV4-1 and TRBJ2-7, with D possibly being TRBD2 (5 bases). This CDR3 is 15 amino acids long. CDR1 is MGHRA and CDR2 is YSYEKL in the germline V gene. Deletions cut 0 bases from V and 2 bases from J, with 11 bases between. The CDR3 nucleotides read TGCGCCAGCAGCCAAGAATACACCGGGACCTACGAGCAGTACTTC. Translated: CASSQEYTGTYEQYF.

CDR3 sequence: CATSDGVNSNQPQHF. Here the CDR3 DNA reads TGTGCCACCAGTGACGGTGTTAATAGCAATCAGCCCCAGCATTTT. This chain uses TRBV24-1 with TRBJ1-5, with D unresolved. Trimming shortened V by 4 bases and J by 0 bases, and 9 bases separated the two germline ends. This CDR3 comprises 15 residues. Germline CDR1 reads KGHDR; CDR2 reads SFDVKD.

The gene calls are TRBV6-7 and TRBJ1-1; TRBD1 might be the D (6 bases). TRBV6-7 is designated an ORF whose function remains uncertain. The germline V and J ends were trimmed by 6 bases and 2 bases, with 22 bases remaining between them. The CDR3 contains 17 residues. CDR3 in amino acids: CASSHRRGGKGNTEAFF. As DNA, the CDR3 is TGTGCCAGCAGCCACCGCCGGGGGGGCAAGGGAAACACTGAAGCTTTCTTT.

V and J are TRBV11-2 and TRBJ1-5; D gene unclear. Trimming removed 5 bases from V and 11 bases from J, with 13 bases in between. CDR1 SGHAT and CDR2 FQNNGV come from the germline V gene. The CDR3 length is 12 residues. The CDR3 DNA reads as TGTGCCAGCAGCCTGAGCCCGGGAGCCCAGCATTTT. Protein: CASSLSPGAQHF.

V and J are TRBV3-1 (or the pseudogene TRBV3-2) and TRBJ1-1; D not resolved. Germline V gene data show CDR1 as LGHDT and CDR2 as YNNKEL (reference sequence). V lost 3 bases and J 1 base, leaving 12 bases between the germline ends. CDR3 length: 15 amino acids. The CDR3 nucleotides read TGTGCCAGCAGCCAGCGGGTCTGGCAGAACACTGAAGCTTTCTTT. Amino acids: CASSQRVWQNTEAFF.

Here the CDR3 reads CASSLSNRGGSYNEQFF. The CDR3 region has the DNA TGTGCCAGCAGTTTATCGAACAGGGGGGGCTCCTACAATGAGCAGTTCTTC. The chain has TRBV27 and TRBJ2-1; the D gene is possibly TRBD1 (8 bases). The CDR3 covers 17 residues. Deletions cut 0 bases from V and 0 bases from J, with 12 bases between. Germline CDR1 is MNHEY and CDR2 is SMNVEV (reference sequence).

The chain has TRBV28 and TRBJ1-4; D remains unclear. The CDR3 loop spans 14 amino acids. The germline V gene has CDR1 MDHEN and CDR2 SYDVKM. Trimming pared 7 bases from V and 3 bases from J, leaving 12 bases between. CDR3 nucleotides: TGTGCCAGCACCCACCACGCGGCTAATGAAAAACTGTTTTTT. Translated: CASTHHAANEKLFF. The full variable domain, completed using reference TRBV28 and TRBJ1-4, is DVKVTQSSRYLVKRTGEKVFLECVQDMDHENMFWYRQDPGLGLRLIYFSYDVKMKEKGDIPEGYSVSREKKERFSLILESASTNQTSMYLCASTHHAANEKLFFGSGTQLSVL.

The CDR3 DNA sequence: TGTGCCAGCAGCTATTACACAGATACGCAGTATTTT. Translation gives CASSYYTDTQYF. The V gene is TRBV13, the J gene TRBJ2-3; D call uncertain. The germline V gene encodes CDR1 PRHDT and CDR2 FYEKMQ (reference sequence). The CDR3 spans 12 residues. The V gene lost 4 bases and the J gene lost 2 bases, with 4 bases spanning the gap.

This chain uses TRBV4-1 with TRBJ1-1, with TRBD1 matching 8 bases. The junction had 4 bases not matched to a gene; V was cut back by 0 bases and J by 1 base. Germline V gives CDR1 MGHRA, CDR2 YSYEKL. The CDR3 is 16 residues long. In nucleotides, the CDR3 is TGCGCCAGCAGCCAAGATATGACAGGGGAGAACACTGAAGCTTTCTTT. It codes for CASSQDMTGENTEAFF.

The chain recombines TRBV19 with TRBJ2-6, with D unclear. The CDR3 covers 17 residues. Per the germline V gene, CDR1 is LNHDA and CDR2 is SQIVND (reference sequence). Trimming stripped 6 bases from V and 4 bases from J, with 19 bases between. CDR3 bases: TGTGCCAGTAGAAGTCTAACAGTTGTCTCCGGGGCCAACGTCCTGACTTTC. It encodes CASRSLTVVSGANVLTF.

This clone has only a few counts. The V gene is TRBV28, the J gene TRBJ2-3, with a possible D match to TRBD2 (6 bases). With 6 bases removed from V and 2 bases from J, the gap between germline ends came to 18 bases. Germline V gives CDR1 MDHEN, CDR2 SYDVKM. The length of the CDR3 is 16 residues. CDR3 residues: CASSPLGTGDTDTQYF. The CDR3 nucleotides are TGTGCCAGCAGCCCCCTTGGGACGGGAGACACAGATACGCAGTATTTT.

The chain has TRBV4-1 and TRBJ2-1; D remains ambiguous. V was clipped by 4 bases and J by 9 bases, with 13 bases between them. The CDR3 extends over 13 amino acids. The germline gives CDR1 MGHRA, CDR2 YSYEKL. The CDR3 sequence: CASSPDPAREQFF. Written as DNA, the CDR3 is TGCGCCAGCAGCCCGGATCCAGCGCGTGAGCAGTTCTTC.

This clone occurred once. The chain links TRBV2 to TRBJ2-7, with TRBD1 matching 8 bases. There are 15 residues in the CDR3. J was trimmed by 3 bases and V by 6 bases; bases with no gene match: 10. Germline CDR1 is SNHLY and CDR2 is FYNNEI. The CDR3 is CASRAIGQGDYEQYF. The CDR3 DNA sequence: TGTGCCAGCAGGGCCATCGGACAGGGTGACTACGAGCAGTACTTC.

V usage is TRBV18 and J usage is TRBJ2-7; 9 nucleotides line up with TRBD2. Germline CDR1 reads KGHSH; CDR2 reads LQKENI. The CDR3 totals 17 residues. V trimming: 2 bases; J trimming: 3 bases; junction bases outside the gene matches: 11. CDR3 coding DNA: TGTGCCAGCTCACCAAAGGGGGCTAGCGGGACGGGCTACGAGCAGTACTTC. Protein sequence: CASSPKGASGTGYEQYF.

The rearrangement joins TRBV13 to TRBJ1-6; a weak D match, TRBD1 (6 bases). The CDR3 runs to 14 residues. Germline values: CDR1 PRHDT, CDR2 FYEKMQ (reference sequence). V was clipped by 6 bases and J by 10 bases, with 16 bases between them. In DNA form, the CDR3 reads TGTGCCAGCAGGTGGGGGGGCGGGGGATCACCCCTCCACTTT. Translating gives CASRWGGGGSPLHF.

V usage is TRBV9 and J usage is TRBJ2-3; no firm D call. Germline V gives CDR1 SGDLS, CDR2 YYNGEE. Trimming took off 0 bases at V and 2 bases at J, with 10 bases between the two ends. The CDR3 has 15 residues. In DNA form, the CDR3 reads TGTGCCAGCAGCGTAGCCAGGAACCCCACAGATACGCAGTATTTT. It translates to CASSVARNPTDTQYF.

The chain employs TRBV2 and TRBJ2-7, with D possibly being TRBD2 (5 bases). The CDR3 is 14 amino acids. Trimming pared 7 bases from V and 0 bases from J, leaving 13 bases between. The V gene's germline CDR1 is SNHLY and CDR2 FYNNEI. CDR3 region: CASTEGGYSYEQYF. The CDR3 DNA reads TGTGCCAGCACCGAAGGCGGGTACTCCTACGAGCAGTACTTC.

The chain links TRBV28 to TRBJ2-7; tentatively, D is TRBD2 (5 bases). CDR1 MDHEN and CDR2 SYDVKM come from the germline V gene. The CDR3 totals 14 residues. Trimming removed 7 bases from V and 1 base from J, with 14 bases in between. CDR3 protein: CASTLPRGSYEQYF. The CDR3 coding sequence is TGTGCCAGCACCCTTCCCCGGGGTTCCTACGAGCAGTACTTC.

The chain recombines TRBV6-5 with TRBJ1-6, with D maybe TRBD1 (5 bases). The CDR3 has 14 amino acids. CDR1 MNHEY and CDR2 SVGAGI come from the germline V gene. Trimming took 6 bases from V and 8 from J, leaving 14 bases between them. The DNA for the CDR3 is TGTGCCAGCAGCCTTCCGGGGGTGGATTCACCCCTCCACTTT. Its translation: CASSLPGVDSPLHF.

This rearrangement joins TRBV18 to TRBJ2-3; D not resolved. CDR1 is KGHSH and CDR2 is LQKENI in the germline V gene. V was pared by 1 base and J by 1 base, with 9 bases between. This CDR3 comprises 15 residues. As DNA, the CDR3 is TGTGCCAGCTCACCACAGACTCCGGGCACAGATACGCAGTATTTT. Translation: CASSPQTPGTDTQYF.